This T cell receptor beta chain came from a study of shared clonotypes between healthy human individuals. CD45RO-negative cells were positively selected for CCR7, leaving out terminally differentiated effector memory CD45RA+ cells. In the original workflow: ImmunoSEQ sequences covered only the junction and lacked quality scores; filtering therefore differed. TCRdb's table, derived via immunoSEQ multiplex PCR, lists solely in-frame clones and lacks some. D and trimming come from the DNA, and the V and J calls and clone size come from that table. The table includes roughly 550,000 clones, 95% to 96% detected once. CDR1 SNHLY and CDR2 FYNNEI come from the germline V gene. Trimming left V 2 bases short and J 8 bases short, with 16 bases between. CDR3 length: 16 residues.

The clonotype comes from a woman aged 30 to 39 in good health. The sample comprised naive CD8+ T cells sorted from blood. The chain uses TRBV2 and TRBJ1-6; D remains unclear. For the CDR3, the DNA is TGTGCCAGCAGTGAATCAAGGACCCAACTCGATTCACCCCTCCACTTT. Encoded protein: CASSESRTQLDSPLHF.